These 9 T cell receptor beta chains came from one sample sequenced in a study of shared clonotypes between healthy human individuals. Libraries were prepared by immunoSEQ multiplex PCR; TCRdb keeps only in-frame clonotypes and omits some of them. Of around 510,000 clones listed, around three quarters are singletons. The sequenced material came from PBMCs. The origin of the receptors is a middle-aged woman in good health. Some clones in this sample may be carry-over from other donors' samples.

J is TRBJ2-7 and V is TRBV11-2, with 10 bases that match TRBD2. The CDR3 length is 15 residues. Germline V gives CDR1 SGHAT, CDR2 FQNNGV. Unmatched junction bases numbered 8, after V lost 2 bases and J lost 7 bases. CDR3 coding DNA: TGTGCCAGCAGCTTATTGCTAGCGGGAGCTTGGGAGCAGTACTTC. As protein: CASSLLLAGAWEQYF.

Details on this clone: This may be a read error: a much more frequent sequence differs by one nucleotide. The same CDR3 can be traced to other DNA sequences in this sample. This chain joins TRBV2 and TRBJ1-2, with 7 bases that match TRBD1. CDR1 SNHLY and CDR2 FYNNEI come from the germline V gene. Trimming cost V 2 bases and J 2 bases; bases outside gene matches: 2. The CDR3 spans 14 residues. CDR3 region: CASSERGPNYGYTF. CDR3 bases: TGTGCCAGCAGTGAAAGGGGGCCCAACTATGGCTACACCTTC.

The chain carries TRBV4-2 and TRBJ2-1, with D perhaps given as TRBD1 or TRBD2 (7 bases each). V was trimmed by 5 bases and J by 2 bases, leaving 16 bases between them. CDR1 is LGHNA, CDR2 YNFKEQ, per germline. The length of the CDR3 is 16 residues. Written as DNA, the CDR3 is TGTGCCAGCAGCGATCAGGGGGGGATAACCTACAATGAGCAGTTCTTC. The encoded protein is CASSDQGGITYNEQFF.

This clone showed up just once. Other DNA sequences from this sample encode an identical CDR3 as well. This sequence joins TRBV9 and TRBJ2-2; 7 bases map to TRBD2. With 1 base clipped from V and 2 bases from J, the junction kept 2 bases outside the gene matches. CDR1 is SGDLS and CDR2 is YYNGEE in the germline V gene. CDR3 length: 15 amino acids. In nucleotides, the CDR3 is TGTGCCAGCAGCGTAAGCGGGACCAACACCGGGGAGCTGTTTTTT. Residues: CASSVSGTNTGELFF.

This clone was observed many times. The same CDR3 also results from other DNA sequences found in this sample. The chain joins TRBV30 to TRBJ2-5; D is uncertain. CDR3 length: 15 residues. The germline gives CDR1 GTSNPN, CDR2 SVGIG (reference sequence). V was cut by 2 bases and J by 2 bases, with 15 bases left in between. This CDR3 reads CAWSQLVGYQETQYF. The CDR3 DNA reads TGTGCCTGGAGTCAATTAGTGGGGTATCAAGAGACCCAGTACTTC.

This chain uses TRBV27 with TRBJ2-7; TRBD1 matches 10 bases. The CDR3 is made up of 18 amino acids. Trimming at V came to 1 base and at J to 0 bases, leaving 9 bases not matched to a gene. The V gene's germline CDR1 is MNHEY and CDR2 SMNVEV (reference sequence). CDR3 nucleotide sequence: TGTGCCAGCAGTTTATATGGGGGGACAGGGGCTTTCTCCTACGAGCAGTACTTC. Residues: CASSLYGGTGAFSYEQYF.

The chain combines TRBV4-2 with TRBJ2-7; no firm D call. Germline values: CDR1 LGHNA, CDR2 YNFKEQ. Trimming cost V 4 bases and J 4 bases, with 11 bases left between them. The CDR3 has 13 amino acids. The CDR3 region has the DNA TGTGCCAGCAGCCCCCTTCTTCGGTACGAGCAGTACTTC. Residues: CASSPLLRYEQYF.

This clone has a single count. The chain joins TRBV7-2 to TRBJ2-5, with 8 bases fitting TRBD2. The CDR3 is 15 residues long. Germline trimming cut 4 bases from V and 5 bases from J; bases unmatched to any gene: 9. CDR1 and CDR2 (germline): SGHTA, FQGNSA. CDR3 sequence reads: CASSSPGGPTETQYF. The CDR3 DNA sequence: TGTGCCAGCAGCTCCCCGGGAGGGCCGACGGAGACCCAGTACTTC. Full variable domain (outside the CDR3, taken from reference TRBV7-2 and TRBJ2-5): GAGVSQSPSNKVTEKGKDVELRCDPISGHTALYWYRQSLGQGLEFLIYFQGNSAPDKSGLPSDRFSAERTGGSVSTLTIQRTQQEDSAVYLCASSSPGGPTETQYFGPGTRLLVL.

This chain uses TRBV6-5 with TRBJ2-1, with D possibly called TRBD1 or TRBD2 (5 bases each). The CDR3 length is 14 residues. Trimming removed 7 bases from V and 3 bases from J, with 13 bases in between. Germline CDR1 is MNHEY and CDR2 is SVGAGI. CDR3 sequence (DNA): TGTGCCAGCAACCGGGGACGGGACTACAATGAGCAGTTCTTC. Amino acid sequence: CASNRGRDYNEQFF.